Listed below are T cell receptor beta chains from one sample, sequenced in a study of blood T cell repertoires in COVID-19. Sequenced by immunoSEQ multiplex PCR; TCRdb stores in-frame clones only, minus some. Among just under 35,000 clones, more than 70% were seen once, and the ten largest hold around 40%. Sequences were obtained from peripheral blood. The receptors were sampled from a human donor in a cohort sampled during active COVID-19. CDR3s include the opening cysteine and the closing phenylalanine or tryptophan. Each record gives: D gene, V gene, J gene, clone size, CDR3 protein, CDR3 DNA. A D gene is named only where the DNA matches it firmly. The size of a clone is reported for some rows only, either as once, few or many, or as a class for expanded clones.

NA	TRBV7-2	TRBJ2-3	NA	CASSFYYTDTQYF	TGTGCCAGCAGCTTTTACTATACAGATACGCAGTATTTT
NA	TRBV28	TRBJ1-5	NA	CASSPERGVYQPQHF	TGTGCCAGCAGCCCCGAACGGGGGGTTTATCAGCCCCAGCATTTT
NA	TRBV6-5	TRBJ2-7	NA	CASSYSEASEGYEQYF	TGTGCCAGCAGTTACTCCGAGGCATCCGAGGGCTACGAGCAGTACTTC
TRBD1	TRBV5-4	TRBJ2-3	once	CASTLSTGEDTQYF	TGTGCCAGCACCTTATCGACAGGGGAAGATACGCAGTATTTT
TRBD2	TRBV4-3	TRBJ2-2	NA	CASSPGMGLEATGELFF	TGCGCCAGCAGCCCAGGGATGGGACTAGAGGCCACCGGGGAGCTGTTTTTT
TRBD1	TRBV11-1	TRBJ2-7	NA	CASSLLTGGRDEQYF	TGTGCCAGCAGCTTATTGACAGGGGGAAGGGACGAGCAGTACTTC
NA	TRBV6-6	TRBJ1-6	NA	CASSYEAGRGSPLHF	TGTGCCAGCAGTTACGAAGCAGGGCGGGGTTCACCCCTCCACTTT
TRBD2	TRBV5-6	TRBJ2-2	NA	CASSSIAGGRTGELFF	TGTGCCAGCAGCTCCATAGCGGGGGGGCGCACCGGGGAGCTGTTTTTT
NA	TRBV4-1	TRBJ2-5	NA	CASSPLGPKTQYF	TGCGCCAGCAGCCCTCTAGGCCCCAAGACCCAGTACTTC
NA	TRBV29-1	TRBJ1-2	NA	CSVGRKNYGYTF	TGCAGCGTCGGCAGGAAGAACTATGGCTACACCTTC
NA	TRBV6-5	TRBJ2-7	NA	CASTLDSAAYEQYF	TGTGCCAGCACTCTTGACAGCGCAGCCTACGAGCAGTACTTC
NA	TRBV5-1	TRBJ1-5	few	CASSSHSGQPQHF	TGCGCCAGCAGCTCACATTCAGGACAGCCCCAGCATTTT
TRBD2	TRBV5-5	TRBJ2-3	once	CASSSIIAGGRTDTQYF	TGTGCCAGCAGCTCTATAATAGCGGGGGGACGCACAGATACGCAGTATTTT
NA	TRBV10-3	TRBJ1-5	NA	CAIQGTNQPQHF	TGTGCCATCCAGGGAACGAATCAGCCCCAGCATTTT
TRBD2	TRBV3-1/TRBV3-2	TRBJ2-2	NA	CASSQASGGFTGELFF	TGTGCCAGCAGCCAAGCCAGCGGGGGATTCACCGGGGAGCTGTTTTTT
TRBD2	TRBV4-1	TRBJ2-7	NA	CASSETGTSVVYEQYF	TGCGCCAGCAGCGAAACCGGGACTAGCGTAGTCTACGAGCAGTACTTC
NA	TRBV10-3	TRBJ2-2	once	CAISESSSGSSGELFF	TGTGCCATCAGTGAGTCGTCGTCGGGGTCATCCGGGGAGCTGTTTTTT
TRBD1	TRBV28	TRBJ1-2	NA	CASSTPRPGGDGYTF	TGTGCCAGCAGTACACCTCGCCCAGGGGGAGATGGCTACACCTTC
NA	TRBV6-2/TRBV6-3	TRBJ1-2	NA	CASSPRGGYTF	TGTGCCAGCAGCCCCCGGGGGGGCTACACCTTC
NA	TRBV28	TRBJ1-1	NA	CASSLQGTEAFF	TGTGCCAGCAGTTTACAGGGGACTGAAGCTTTCTTT
TRBD2	TRBV28	TRBJ2-5	NA	CASSTGLGVETQYF	TGTGCCAGCAGTACGGGACTAGGTGTGGAGACCCAGTACTTC
NA	TRBV19	TRBJ2-6	NA	CASSTYRISGANVLTF	TGTGCCAGTAGTACATACAGGATCTCTGGGGCCAACGTCCTGACTTTC
NA	TRBV7-9	TRBJ2-1	NA	CASRLGQYNEQFF	TGTGCCAGCAGGCTAGGACAGTACAATGAGCAGTTCTTC
TRBD1	TRBV2	TRBJ2-7	NA	CASRTGTGDREQYF	TGTGCCAGCAGGACCGGGACAGGGGATCGCGAGCAGTACTTC